This TCR beta chain was documented in a study of Graves' ophthalmopathy and Graves' hyperthyroidism. At the level of the study: The collection of peripheral blood took place at initial diagnosis, before any treatment. Study-wide findings and caveats: Blood contained most expanded thyroid clonotypes exceeding 0.001 frequency.

Germline values: CDR1 SNHLY, CDR2 FYNNEI. Trimming removed 3 bases at V and 6 bases at J, with 15 bases between. The CDR3 runs 16 residues. Ten or more counts support this clonotype. The target antigen is unknown. RNA transcripts were the source from which TCR beta CDR3 regions were amplified. A first-round RT-PCR used HTBI primers, followed by a second-round multiplex PCR. Via MiXCR, TCRdb re-called the multiplex PCR reads, giving one row per CDR3 protein. The sample lists fewer than 600,000 distinct CDR3 sequences; about an eighth were seen once. The chain is built from TRBV2 and TRBJ1-6; unclear D gene. This receptor was identified in a woman aged 25 to 45 with Graves' ophthalmopathy. Specimen: blood. The CDR3 sequence is CASSEEGRNINSPLHF. CDR3 bases: TGTGCCAGCAGTGAGGAGGGAAGGAATATTAATTCACCCCTCCACTTT.